The 5 T cell receptor beta chains in this list originate from one sample, sequenced in a study of blood T cell repertoires in COVID-19. TCRdb's copy holds only in-frame clones and misses some; the assay was immunoSEQ multiplex PCR. This table holds about 70,000 clones, around 83% found once. The source material was peripheral blood. These receptors all come from a man aged 65 to 79 with active COVID-19.

The chain combines TRBV7-9 with TRBJ2-2; D may be TRBD2 (6 bases). This CDR3 contains 15 residues. Germline CDR1 is SEHNR and CDR2 is FQNEAQ (reference sequence). V lost 1 base and J 5 bases, leaving 11 bases between the germline ends. The CDR3 loop is CASSLGPGGTGELFF. The CDR3 region has the DNA TGTGCCAGCAGCTTAGGTCCCGGGGGTACCGGGGAGCTGTTTTTT.

The chain carries TRBV6-6 and TRBJ1-4; the match to TRBD1 covers 8 bases. The V gene end was trimmed by 4 bases and the J gene end by 8 bases; junction bases not matched to a gene: 6. The germline gives CDR1 MNHNY, CDR2 SVGAGI (reference sequence). CDR3 length equals 14 residues. The CDR3 nucleotides read TGTGCCAGCAGTTCGACAGGGGATCGGGAAAAACTGTTTTTT. This gives the protein CASSSTGDREKLFF.

This clone was recorded only once. The gene calls are TRBV27 and TRBJ2-7; 9 nucleotides align to TRBD1. The V gene end was trimmed by 2 bases and the J gene end by 1 base; junction bases not matched to a gene: 3. CDR1 and CDR2 from the germline V gene are MNHEY and SMNVEV (reference sequence). The CDR3 has 15 amino acids. CDR3 in DNA: TGTGCCAGCAGTTTAGGGACAGGGAGGTCCTACGAGCAGTACTTC. This translates into CASSLGTGRSYEQYF.

This clone was observed once. The chain recombines TRBV3-1 (or the pseudogene TRBV3-2) with TRBJ2-5, with 8 bases matching TRBD2. Germline V lookup: CDR1 LGHDT, CDR2 YNNKEL (reference sequence). The CDR3 length is 13 residues. After removal of 1 base from V and 9 bases from J, the junction contained 4 bases not matched to a gene. In nucleotides, the CDR3 is TGTGCCAGCAGCCAAGTAGGCGGGGGGCCCCAGTACTTC. This encodes CASSQVGGGPQYF.

The chain carries TRBV9 and TRBJ2-1; the D gene is possibly TRBD2 (5 bases). Trimming took 4 bases from V and 7 from J, leaving 15 bases between them. The CDR3 extends over 14 amino acids. The germline V gene encodes CDR1 SGDLS and CDR2 YYNGEE. DNA of the CDR3: TGTGCCAGCAGCAACCGTTGGGAGTGGAATGAGCAGTTCTTC. Translating gives CASSNRWEWNEQFF. Full variable domain (rest looked up from reference TRBV9 and TRBJ2-1): DSGVTQTPKHLITATGQRVTLRCSPRSGDLSVYWYQQSLDQGLQFLIQYYNGEERAKGNILERFSAQQFPDLHSELNLSSLELGDSALYFCASSNRWEWNEQFFGPGTRLTVL.